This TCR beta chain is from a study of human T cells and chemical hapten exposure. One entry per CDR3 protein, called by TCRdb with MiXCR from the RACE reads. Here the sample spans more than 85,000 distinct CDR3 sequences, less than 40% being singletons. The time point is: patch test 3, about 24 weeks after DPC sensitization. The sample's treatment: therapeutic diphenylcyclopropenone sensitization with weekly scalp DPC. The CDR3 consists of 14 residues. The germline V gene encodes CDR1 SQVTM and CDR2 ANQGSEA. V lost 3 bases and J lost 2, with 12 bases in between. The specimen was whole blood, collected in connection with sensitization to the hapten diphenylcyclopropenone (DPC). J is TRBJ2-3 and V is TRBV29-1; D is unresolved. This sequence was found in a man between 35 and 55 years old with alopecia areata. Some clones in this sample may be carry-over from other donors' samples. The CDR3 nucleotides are TGCAGCGTTGACAGGTCGCCAAACACAGATACGCAGTATTTT. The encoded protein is CSVDRSPNTDTQYF.